The text below deals with one T cell receptor (beta chain). Its specificity is unknown. This entry belongs to a study of cytomegalovirus exposure and HLA in healthy donors. Overall study findings and caveats: The study had only CMV serostatus as immune exposure information. Sequencing depth across donors, presence/absence analyses assumed, was roughly uniform. An apparent linkage of common viral pathogens to several of the most significant clusters emerged in a later analysis.

Use of 60 Vbeta and 13 Jbeta primers characterized the PCR. Assay used: immunoSEQ multiplex PCR; TCRdb lists only in-frame clones, some missing. The data contain under 200,000 clones, about four fifths of them singletons. The V and J ends lost 1 base and 5 bases respectively, with 13 bases between them. Germline V gene lookup returns CDR1 SGHVS and CDR2 FNYEAQ. The CDR3 covers 15 residues. This TCR derives from a man aged 45-65 years in good health and CMV-seropositive. The rearrangement links TRBV7-6 to TRBJ2-3; maybe TRBD2 (5 bases). Input material: PBMCs. In DNA, the CDR3 is TGTGCCAGCAGCTTAGAGATATCACGGGGAGATACGCAGTATTTT. It encodes CASSLEISRGDTQYF.